The rows below give T cell receptor beta chains drawn from one sample of a study of memory CD4+ T cells and cytomegalovirus serostatus. TCRdb's table, derived via immunoSEQ multiplex PCR, lists solely in-frame clones and lacks some. Among some 48,000 clones, approximately 78% were seen once, and the ten largest hold about 0.8%. The sequencing sample was made of memory CD4+ T cells from blood. These receptors were collected from an adult in good health and CMV-seronegative. Each CDR3 is given with its conserved first and last residue. D genes are given only for firm matches. Only part of the rows carry a size: once, few, many, or a class if the clone is expanded.

d_gene	v_gene	abundance	j_gene	CDR3aa	CDR3nt
.	TRBV5-4	medium-sized	TRBJ1-1	CASSLSPENTEAFF	TGTGCCAGCAGCTTGAGTCCGGAAAACACTGAAGCTTTCTTT
.	TRBV7-6	.	TRBJ2-3	CASSSAGASTDTQYF	TGTGCCAGCAGCTCTGCCGGGGCCTCCACAGATACGCAGTATTTT
.	TRBV18	.	TRBJ2-6	CASSPVETLLSGANVLTF	TGTGCCAGCTCCCCGGTCGAGACTCTGCTCTCTGGGGCCAACGTCCTGACTTTC
TRBD2	TRBV27	.	TRBJ2-7	CASSLYDPGRGSYEQYF	TGTGCCAGCAGTTTATACGACCCCGGGCGGGGGTCCTACGAGCAGTACTTC
.	TRBV6-1	.	TRBJ1-2	CASSEGTLANYGYTF	TGTGCCAGCAGTGAAGGGACTCTAGCTAACTATGGCTACACCTTC
.	TRBV5-1	.	TRBJ2-5	CASSREVGAGDQETQYF	TGCGCCAGCAGCCGAGAGGTGGGGGCTGGTGACCAAGAGACCCAGTACTTC
.	TRBV5-4	.	TRBJ2-5	CASSLSWRGEETQYF	TGTGCCAGCAGCTTGTCTTGGCGGGGCGAAGAGACCCAGTACTTC
.	TRBV18	once	TRBJ2-7	CASSPETGGDEQYF	TGTGCCAGCTCACCGGAGACAGGTGGGGACGAGCAGTACTTC
.	TRBV29-1	few	TRBJ2-5	CSVEPRGRGETQYF	TGCAGCGTTGAGCCCAGGGGGAGGGGGGAGACCCAGTACTTC
.	TRBV9	.	TRBJ1-4	CASSVGGISEKLFF	TGTGCCAGCAGCGTAGGGGGAATCAGTGAAAAACTGTTTTTT
.	TRBV30	.	TRBJ2-3	CAWNWRSSTDTQYF	TGTGCCTGGAACTGGCGGAGCAGCACAGATACGCAGTATTTT
TRBD1	TRBV28	once	TRBJ1-3	CASRQTGIHTIYF	TGTGCCAGCAGACAGACAGGGATCCACACCATATATTTT
TRBD2	TRBV11-3	.	TRBJ2-3	CASSLTGEGADTQYF	TGTGCCAGCAGCTTAACGGGGGAGGGCGCAGATACGCAGTATTTT
.	TRBV2	medium-sized	TRBJ2-5	CASSERETQYF	TGTGCCAGCAGTGAAAGGGAGACCCAGTACTTC
TRBD2	TRBV2	.	TRBJ2-3	CASSPRGVGTDTQYF	TGTGCCAGCAGTCCGCGGGGGGTGGGCACAGATACGCAGTATTTT
.	TRBV30	.	TRBJ1-6	CGRQEDYNSPLHF	TGTGGACGGCAGGAAGACTATAATTCACCCCTCCACTTT
TRBD1	TRBV25-1	.	TRBJ2-3	CASSEGKGANTDTQYF	TGTGCCAGCAGTGAAGGGAAGGGGGCGAACACAGATACGCAGTATTTT
.	TRBV2	once	TRBJ2-5	CASSGRSAIQETQYF	TGTGCCAGCAGTGGACGTAGCGCGATACAAGAGACCCAGTACTTC
.	TRBV19	.	TRBJ2-1	CASKPGPSSYNEQFF	TGTGCCAGTAAGCCAGGGCCGAGCTCCTACAATGAGCAGTTCTTC
.	TRBV11-2	.	TRBJ1-4	CASSFQGFRNEKLFF	TGTGCCAGCAGCTTCCAGGGGTTTCGGAATGAAAAACTGTTTTTT
.	TRBV2	.	TRBJ1-5	CASSGGPSNQPQHF	TGTGCCAGCAGTGGGGGACCGAGCAATCAGCCCCAGCATTTT
TRBD1	TRBV19	.	TRBJ2-3	CASRSGQVGTDTQYF	TGTGCCAGTCGTTCGGGACAGGTTGGCACAGATACGCAGTATTTT
.	TRBV19	.	TRBJ2-5	CASSATFAAWETQYF	TGTGCCAGTAGTGCTACGTTCGCAGCGTGGGAGACCCAGTACTTC
.	TRBV7-9	.	TRBJ1-1	CASSLNPPGRNTEAFF	TGTGCCAGCAGCTTAAATCCCCCGGGCAGGAACACTGAAGCTTTCTTT
.	TRBV9	.	TRBJ2-5	CASSVGSGDPQETQYF	TGTGCCAGCAGCGTAGGCTCGGGAGACCCACAAGAGACCCAGTACTTC
.	TRBV4-1	.	TRBJ1-5	CASSQPGTPIYKPQHF	TGCGCCAGCAGCCAACCCGGGACTCCCATCTACAAGCCCCAGCATTTT
.	TRBV9	few	TRBJ1-1	CASSVDLTAGDTEAFF	TGTGCCAGCAGCGTAGATCTCACGGCGGGGGACACTGAAGCTTTCTTT
.	TRBV28	.	TRBJ1-5	CASSLLDLNQPQHF	TGTGCCAGCAGCTTACTGGACCTCAATCAGCCCCAGCATTTT
TRBD1	TRBV5-1	.	TRBJ1-1	CASSLEGGGRTEAFF	TGCGCCAGCAGCTTGGAAGGGGGCGGGAGGACTGAAGCTTTCTTT
.	TRBV6-5	.	TRBJ1-2	CASSLSGTNYGYTF	TGTGCCAGCAGTCTCTCCGGGACAAACTATGGCTACACCTTC
.	TRBV28	.	TRBJ1-5	CASSLGGSFNQPQHF	TGTGCCAGCAGTTTAGGTGGCAGCTTCAATCAGCCCCAGCATTTT
.	TRBV6-5	.	TRBJ2-7	CASTAPGDWEQYF	TGTGCCAGCACCGCCCCGGGGGACTGGGAGCAGTACTTC
TRBD2	TRBV6-5	.	TRBJ2-7	CASSYTRTSGSEQYF	TGTGCCAGCAGTTATACAAGGACTAGCGGTAGCGAGCAGTACTTC
.	TRBV2	.	TRBJ1-2	CASSFVTTAYGYTF	TGTGCCAGCAGTTTCGTAACTACAGCCTATGGCTACACCTTC
.	TRBV12-5	.	TRBJ2-2	CASGLVLSPMNTGELFF	TGTGCTAGTGGTTTGGTACTAAGCCCGATGAACACCGGGGAGCTGTTTTTT
.	TRBV14	.	TRBJ2-7	CASSQDSGRAAYEQYF	TGTGCCAGCAGCCAAGATAGCGGCAGGGCAGCCTACGAGCAGTACTTC
.	TRBV2	.	TRBJ1-2	CASSAYRVNYGYTF	TGTGCCAGCAGTGCCTACAGGGTGAACTATGGCTACACCTTC